The entry below gives a single T cell receptor (beta chain) sequence along with its context. Per the study methods: Reference gene primers were amplified, and this amplification served to estimate nucleated cell counts. The data were produced by immunoSEQ multiplex PCR, yet TCRdb's version contains in-frame clones alone and is incomplete. V, J and clone size derive from that table, while D and trimming were established from the DNA sequence. This repertoire shows 180,000 or so clones, roughly three quarters found once; its top ten account for 10% to 15%. The Seattle site enrolled patients during active infection and followed them longitudinally. This specimen belongs to a study of blood T cell repertoires in COVID-19. Study-wide context: The analysed material was cDNA or gDNA that came from T cells, B-cell-depleted T cells, or PBMCs.

Germline CDR1 reads SGHTA; CDR2 reads FQGNSA. Trimming removed 3 bases from V and 2 bases from J, with 11 bases in between. This CDR3 has 14 residues. The specimen sequenced was peripheral blood. This TCR derives from a woman aged 80 or over with COVID-19, enrolled during active disease. The rearrangement joins TRBV7-2 to TRBJ2-7; D might be TRBD2 (6 bases). For the CDR3, the DNA is TGTGCCAGCAGCTTTGGACCGGGAGCCTACGAGCAGTACTTC. It specifies CASSFGPGAYEQYF.